These 3 T cell receptor beta chains came from one sample sequenced in a study of beta chain features in type 1 diabetes. General study results and limits: People with Type 1 diabetes carried modestly yet significantly shorter TCRB CDR3s in all four CD4+ subsets.

These receptors have no identified antigens. Expressed TCRB transcripts were sequenced because the entire RNA isolate underwent reverse transcription. Libraries were prepared by immunoSEQ multiplex PCR; TCRdb keeps only in-frame clonotypes and omits some of them. There are approximately 250,000 clones in the sample; roughly 25% occur only once, and approximately 0.011% lies in the top ten. The sequenced sample was naive CD4+ T cells from blood. The receptors here all came from a woman between 25 and 40 years old with type 1 diabetes.

The chain joins TRBV30 to TRBJ2-7; tentative D call: TRBD2 (5 bases). CDR3 length: 13 amino acids. Trimming took off 0 bases at V and 1 base at J, with 7 bases between the two ends. Germline lookup yields CDR1 GTSNPN and CDR2 SVGIG (reference sequence). The CDR3 protein is CAWSVTGSYEQYF. For the CDR3, the DNA is TGTGCCTGGAGTGTAACGGGGTCCTACGAGCAGTACTTC. Supplemented by reference TRBV30 and TRBJ2-7, the full variable domain reads SQTIHQWPATLVQPVGSPLSLECTVEGTSNPNLYWYRQAAGRGLQLLFYSVGIGQISSEVPQNLSASRPQDRQFILSSKKLLLSDSGFYLCAWSVTGSYEQYFGPGTRLTVT.

J is TRBJ2-1 and V is TRBV7-2, with 14 bases identical to TRBD2. Germline V lookup: CDR1 SGHTA, CDR2 FQGNSA. CDR3 size: 15 residues. The trim removed 7 bases at V and 9 bases at J, leaving 8 bases unmatched. CDR3 coding DNA: TGTGCCAGCACCCCCGGGACTAGCGGGAGAGGTGAGCAGTTCTTC. As protein: CASTPGTSGRGEQFF.

The chain links TRBV9 to TRBJ1-5, with TRBD1 matching 7 bases. The CDR3 length is 16 residues. Germline V gene sequence: CDR1 SGDLS, CDR2 YYNGEE. Losses at the gene ends were 4 bases for V and 4 bases for J; bases not matched to a gene: 11. The CDR3 coding sequence is TGTGCCAGCAGCCCGACTGGGACAGTAGTTAATCAGCCCCAGCATTTT. Translating gives CASSPTGTVVNQPQHF. The variable domain in full, completed from reference TRBV9 and TRBJ1-5, reads DSGVTQTPKHLITATGQRVTLRCSPRSGDLSVYWYQQSLDQGLQFLIQYYNGEERAKGNILERFSAQQFPDLHSELNLSSLELGDSALYFCASSPTGTVVNQPQHFGDGTRLSIL.